Listed here are 17 T cell receptor beta chains from one sample, sequenced in a study of blood T cell repertoires in COVID-19. Produced via immunoSEQ multiplex PCR; TCRdb's table is partial and in-frame only. This sample carries about 90,000 clones, just under 85% of them seen once, and the ten largest clones take 12%. The sequencing input was peripheral blood. The receptors come from a woman between 65 and 79 years old with active or convalescent COVID-19.

The genes are TRBV11-2 and TRBJ1-3, with D possibly TRBD1 on 5 matching bases. The CDR3 totals 16 residues. Germline CDR1 reads SGHAT; CDR2 reads FQNNGV. V was trimmed by 5 bases and J by 0 bases, leaving 14 bases between them. The CDR3, as DNA: TGTGCCAGCAGCCCTGGGGGACTGGGCTCTGGAAACACCATATATTTT. Translated: CASSPGGLGSGNTIYF.

The chain joins TRBV6-5 to TRBJ1-4; D might be TRBD1 (5 bases). Trimming cost V 6 bases and J 7 bases, with 15 bases left between them. Germline V lookup: CDR1 MNHEY, CDR2 SVGAGI. The length of the CDR3 is 14 residues. In nucleotides, the CDR3 is TGTGCCAGCAGCCGGGTAGGGGTTGGTGAAAAACTGTTTTTT. Translated, it gives CASSRVGVGEKLFF.

The V call is TRBV6-5, the J call TRBJ2-3; D is ambiguous. Trimming stripped 10 bases from V and 2 bases from J, with 13 bases between. This CDR3 is built from 13 residues. Germline-derived CDR1 and CDR2 are MNHEY and SVGAGI. The CDR3 sequence is CATKEPDTDTQYF. CDR3 sequence (DNA): TGTGCCACAAAGGAGCCTGACACAGATACGCAGTATTTT.

This clone was seen a single time. The V call is TRBV11-3, the J call TRBJ1-1; D remains unclear. The CDR3 has 13 residues. From germline, CDR1 is SGHNT and CDR2 YENEEA. The V end lost 5 bases, the J end lost 0 bases, and 7 bases lay between the germline ends. The CDR3 DNA is TGTGCCAGCAGCCATTCAGTGAACACTGAAGCTTTCTTT. Its protein product is CASSHSVNTEAFF.

CDR3 residues: CASSPLFTPTNEKLFF. In DNA, the CDR3 is TGTGCCAGCTCACCACTCTTCACTCCCACTAATGAAAAACTGTTTTTT. The chain joins TRBV18 to TRBJ1-4; no firm D call. Trimming pared 1 base from V and 2 bases from J, leaving 11 bases between. This CDR3 spans 16 amino acids. Germline-derived CDR1 and CDR2 are KGHSH and LQKENI.

This rearrangement joins TRBV14 to TRBJ2-5, with D unclear. CDR3 length: 13 amino acids. V was pared by 1 base and J by 5 bases, with 8 bases between. CDR1 SGHDN and CDR2 FVKESK come from the germline V gene. DNA for the CDR3: TGTGCCAGCAGCCAAGTACGGCGGGAGACCCAGTACTTC. Protein product: CASSQVRRETQYF.

J is TRBJ1-6 and V is TRBV18, with a possible D match to TRBD1 (5 bases). The germline V gene has CDR1 KGHSH and CDR2 LQKENI. The CDR3 contains 20 residues. V gave up 3 bases and J gave up 0 bases, with 21 bases separating them. DNA for the CDR3: TGTGCCAGCTCACCGGTAGGGGTTGGTGTCTATAGCTCCTATAATTCACCCCTCCACTTT. This gives the protein CASSPVGVGVYSSYNSPLHF.

V usage is TRBV15 and J usage is TRBJ1-1; D remains ambiguous. CDR1 is LNHNV and CDR2 is YYDKDF in the germline V gene (reference sequence). The CDR3 sequence is 17 residues long. With 0 bases removed from V and 5 bases from J, the gap between germline ends came to 19 bases. CDR3: CATSRDSGRVGMTEAFF. The CDR3 coding sequence is TGTGCCACCAGCAGAGATAGCGGCAGAGTAGGGATGACTGAAGCTTTCTTT. The variable domain in full, with the rest retrieved from reference TRBV15 and TRBJ1-1, is DAMVIQNPRYQVTQFGKPVTLSCSQTLNHNVMYWYQQKSSQAPKLLFHYYDKDFNNEADTPDNFQSRRPNTSFCFLDIRSPGLGDTAMYLCATSRDSGRVGMTEAFFGQGTRLTVV.

J is TRBJ1-2 and V is TRBV20-1; unclear D gene. Germline V gives CDR1 DFQATT, CDR2 SNEGSKA (reference sequence). Trimming took 5 bases from V and 8 from J, leaving 12 bases between them. The CDR3 sequence is 11 residues long. CDR3 nucleotides: TGCAGTGCTTATGACTTTGGAGGCTACACCTTC. Its translation is CSAYDFGGYTF.

The chain combines TRBV11-3 with TRBJ1-1; TRBD1 matches 7 bases. This CDR3 is 15 amino acids long. Germline-derived CDR1 and CDR2 are SGHNT and YENEEA. J lost 3 bases, V lost 5 bases, and 9 bases had no gene match. The CDR3 DNA is TGTGCCAGCAGCGTTACCGGGACAGACGACACTGAAGCTTTCTTT. It yields the protein CASSVTGTDDTEAFF.

This clone was picked up one time. This chain uses TRBV5-5 with TRBJ1-5, with TRBD1 as a possible D gene (6 bases). The V gene's germline CDR1 is SGHKS and CDR2 YYEKEE (reference sequence). The V and J ends lost 2 bases and 6 bases respectively, with 6 bases between them. The CDR3 is 12 amino acids. The CDR3 reads CASSLQGQPQHF. The CDR3 DNA reads TGTGCCAGCAGCTTACAGGGTCAGCCCCAGCATTTT.

Points on this clone: Additional DNA sequences in this sample encode the identical CDR3. The V gene is TRBV6-5, the J gene TRBJ1-2; D call uncertain. The V end lost 0 bases, the J end lost 6 bases, and 8 bases lay between the germline ends. There are 13 residues in the CDR3. Germline V lookup: CDR1 MNHEY, CDR2 SVGAGI. Here the CDR3 reads CASSYSNRDGYTF. CDR3 in DNA: TGTGCCAGCAGTTACTCAAATCGGGATGGCTACACCTTC.

J is TRBJ2-7 and V is TRBV11-2, with 9 positions matching TRBD1. Unmatched junction bases numbered 7, after V lost 5 bases and J lost 2 bases. The CDR3 extends over 15 amino acids. CDR1 and CDR2 (germline): SGHAT, FQNNGV. The CDR3 protein is CASSPRQGVAYEQYF. Written as DNA, the CDR3 is TGTGCCAGCAGCCCTAGACAGGGGGTTGCCTACGAGCAGTACTTC.

This chain links TRBV10-1 with TRBJ1-6; TRBD1 aligns across 7 bases. V lost 6 bases, J lost 9 bases, and 5 bases stayed unmatched. This CDR3 region has 13 residues. The germline V gene encodes CDR1 WNHNN and CDR2 SYGVQD (reference sequence). The CDR3 sequence is CASSPGQTSPLHF. DNA of the CDR3: TGCGCCAGCAGCCCGGGACAGACTTCACCCCTCCACTTT.

This rearrangement joins TRBV9 to TRBJ1-3, with 8 bases lining up with TRBD1. The germline V gene has CDR1 SGDLS and CDR2 YYNGEE. The CDR3 totals 13 residues. J gave up 11 bases and V 3 bases, and 7 bases lay outside the gene matches. CDR3 loop: CASSATTTGAIYF. In nucleotides, the CDR3 is TGTGCCAGCAGCGCAACCACGACAGGGGCCATATATTTT.

The V call is TRBV5-4, the J call TRBJ1-1; D call uncertain. Trimming shortened V by 2 bases and J by 2 bases, and 10 bases separated the two germline ends. Germline V lookup: CDR1 SGHNT, CDR2 YYREEE (reference sequence). The length of the CDR3 is 14 residues. The CDR3 sequence is CASSFGAENTEAFF. CDR3 sequence (DNA): TGTGCCAGCAGCTTCGGAGCGGAAAACACTGAAGCTTTCTTT.

The rearrangement joins TRBV14 to TRBJ2-7, with TRBD1 matching 8 bases. Trimming removed 1 base from V and 2 bases from J; junction bases left unmatched: 7. CDR1 and CDR2 (germline): SGHDN, FVKESK. There are 16 residues in the CDR3. CDR3 amino acids: CASSQGFEQGAYEQYF. Written as DNA, the CDR3 is TGTGCCAGCAGCCAAGGTTTCGAACAGGGGGCCTACGAGCAGTACTTC.